The next 23 T cell receptor beta chains were all read from a single sample in a study of Graves' ophthalmopathy and Graves' hyperthyroidism. From RNA, the CDR3 regions of TCR beta chains were amplified and sequenced. RT-PCR was first run with HTBI primers, then multiplex PCR in a second round. TCRdb reprocessed the multiplex PCR reads via MiXCR and lists one record per CDR3 protein. The sample contains some 400,000 distinct CDR3 sequences, 15% to 20% of which appear only once. Material for sequencing was peripheral blood. These TCRs come from a woman between 18 and 29 years old with Graves' ophthalmopathy.

This clonotype came up many times. The J gene is TRBJ1-5, the V gene TRBV6-1; no definite D call. The CDR3 is 13 residues long. Trimming left V 4 bases short and J 5 bases short, with 9 bases between. Germline V CDR1 and CDR2: MNHNS, SASEGT. The chain's CDR3 is CASSGTRDQPQHF. The CDR3 DNA reads TGTGCCAGCAGTGGGACTAGGGATCAGCCCCAGCATTTT.

The chain employs TRBV30 and TRBJ1-1, with unresolved D. Germline assignment: CDR1 GTSNPN and CDR2 SVGIG (reference sequence). This CDR3 contains 12 residues. V lost 1 base to trimming and J lost 8 bases, with 11 bases between them. The CDR3 DNA reads TGTGCCTGGAGTGGATTGACACGGGAAGCTTTCTTT. Protein product: CAWSGLTREAFF.

This clonotype appeared many times. The chain has TRBV29-1 and TRBJ2-2; the D is unclear. The CDR3 covers 12 residues. CDR1 is SQVTM, CDR2 ANQGSEA, per germline. V shed 5 bases and J shed 6 bases, with 10 bases lying between them. Here the CDR3 DNA reads TGCAGCGTTCCCGGATGGGCCGGGGAGCTGTTTTTT. This encodes CSVPGWAGELFF.

This clonotype was seen at least ten times. The chain carries TRBV6-4 and TRBJ1-5; D perhaps matches TRBD1 (6 bases). Germline V gene data show CDR1 as MRHNA and CDR2 as SNTAGT. CDR3 size: 18 residues. Trimming shortened V by 2 bases and J by 0 bases, and 17 bases separated the two germline ends. In nucleotides, the CDR3 is TGTGCCAGCAGTGACCCTCCGACAGGAGCCGTTAGCAATCAGCCCCAGCATTTT. Translating it yields CASSDPPTGAVSNQPQHF.

Only a few counts were recorded for this clonotype. V usage is TRBV4-1 and J usage is TRBJ1-6, with D possibly TRBD1 on 5 matching bases. CDR3 size: 14 residues. Trimming removed 4 bases from V and 9 bases from J, with 13 bases in between. The germline gives CDR1 MGHRA, CDR2 YSYEKL. The CDR3 bases are TGCGCCAGCAGCCTACCAGGGTTATGTTCACCCCTCCACTTT. Its protein product is CASSLPGLCSPLHF.

This clonotype was seen only once. The rearrangement uses TRBV15 and TRBJ2-4; D tentatively reads TRBD1 or TRBD2 (5 bases each). V was pared by 6 bases and J by 8 bases, with 11 bases between. There are 12 residues in the CDR3. Germline CDR1 LNHNV, CDR2 YYDKDF (reference sequence). The CDR3 region is CATRGPGYIQYF. The CDR3 DNA reads as TGTGCCACCAGGGGACCCGGTTACATTCAGTACTTC.

The sample holds many counts of this clonotype. This chain joins TRBV2 and TRBJ1-6; 11 bases fit TRBD1. The V gene end was trimmed by 5 bases and the J gene end by 9 bases; junction bases not matched to a gene: 9. The CDR3 extends over 16 amino acids. The germline gives CDR1 SNHLY, CDR2 FYNNEI. The CDR3 region is CASSSGQGALGSPLHF. CDR3 bases: TGTGCCAGCAGTTCAGGACAGGGGGCGCTGGGTTCACCCCTCCACTTT.

This clonotype was observed a handful of times. The chain uses TRBV28 and TRBJ1-2, with TRBD1 matching 7 bases. The CDR3 extends over 14 amino acids. Looked up from germline, CDR1 is MDHEN and CDR2 is SYDVKM. Unmatched junction bases numbered 5, after V lost 4 bases and J lost 3 bases. The CDR3 region is CASSSGTAHYGYTF. DNA of the CDR3: TGTGCCAGCAGTTCCGGGACAGCTCACTATGGCTACACCTTC.

This clonotype was detected many times. This chain uses TRBV28 with TRBJ1-1; no clear D. V lost 8 bases, J lost 9 bases, and 13 bases lay in between. The CDR3 totals 11 residues. CDR1 is MDHEN, CDR2 SYDVKM, per germline. CDR3 DNA sequence: TGTGCCAGCTCGGTCACGACTCAAGCTTTCTTT. Protein: CASSVTTQAFF.

This clonotype came up many times. The chain carries TRBV2 and TRBJ2-7; D remains unclear. Trimming took off 4 bases at V and 0 bases at J, with 13 bases between the two ends. Germline-derived CDR1 and CDR2 are SNHLY and FYNNEI. CDR3 length: 15 residues. The CDR3 reads CASSVEARPSYEQYF. CDR3 in DNA: TGTGCCAGCAGTGTGGAAGCCCGGCCCTCCTACGAGCAGTACTTC.

The CDR3: CASSWGQGAGETQYF. The DNA of the CDR3 is TGTGCCAGCAGTTGGGGGCAGGGGGCTGGTGAGACCCAGTACTTC. V and J are TRBV12-3 or TRBV12-4 and TRBJ2-5; 8 bases map to TRBD1. With 4 bases clipped from V and 5 bases from J, the junction kept 9 bases outside the gene matches. The CDR3 is 15 amino acids.

The chain carries TRBV28 and TRBJ2-7; 9 bases are shared with TRBD2. Germline loops: CDR1 MDHEN, CDR2 SYDVKM. With 6 bases clipped from V and 0 bases from J, the junction kept 6 bases outside the gene matches. This CDR3 region has 15 residues. The CDR3, as DNA: TGTGCCAGCAGCTGGACTAGCGAGAGCTCCTACGAGCAGTACTTC. This gives the protein CASSWTSESSYEQYF. The variable domain in full, with the rest retrieved from reference TRBV28 and TRBJ2-7, is DVKVTQSSRYLVKRTGEKVFLECVQDMDHENMFWYRQDPGLGLRLIYFSYDVKMKEKGDIPEGYSVSREKKERFSLILESASTNQTSMYLCASSWTSESSYEQYFGPGTRLTVT.

In its sample, this clonotype was seen many times. The gene calls are TRBV11-1 and TRBJ2-7, with TRBD1 matching 10 bases. V lost 5 bases and J lost 1; bases outside the gene matches: 8. The CDR3 is 16 amino acids. Looked up from germline, CDR1 is SGHAT and CDR2 is FQDESV (reference sequence). The CDR3 DNA reads TGTGCCAGCAGCGAGAGGGACAGGGGAGGGTCCTACGAGCAGTACTTC. Encoded protein: CASSERDRGGSYEQYF.

This clonotype was detected ten times or more. The gene calls are TRBV15 and TRBJ2-5, with D hard to call. V dropped 0 bases and J dropped 6 bases, with 5 bases sitting between them. The V gene's germline CDR1 is LNHNV and CDR2 YYDKDF (reference sequence). This CDR3 contains 12 residues. CDR3 loop: CATSRDGQTQYF. CDR3 in DNA: TGTGCCACCAGCAGAGACGGCCAGACCCAGTACTTC.

Many counts were recorded for this clonotype. The chain couples TRBV6-2 or TRBV6-3 to TRBJ2-7, with D tentatively TRBD2 (6 bases). Germline CDR1 is MNHEY and CDR2 is SVGEGT. This CDR3 comprises 17 residues. V gave up 5 bases and J gave up 0 bases, with 20 bases separating them. Here the CDR3 reads CASSNWKTRLISYEQYF. The CDR3 DNA reads TGTGCCAGCAGTAATTGGAAGACTAGACTCATCTCCTACGAGCAGTACTTC.

This clonotype has ten or more counts. The genes are TRBV28 and TRBJ2-7; D remains ambiguous. Trimming removed 3 bases at V and 4 bases at J, with 13 bases between. Germline V gene data show CDR1 as MDHEN and CDR2 as SYDVKM. The CDR3 sequence is 14 residues long. For the CDR3, the DNA is TGTGCCAGCAGTTTTGTGCTACCCCAATACGAGCAGTACTTC. It translates to CASSFVLPQYEQYF.

This clonotype has at least ten counts. The chain links TRBV7-9 to TRBJ1-1; no reliable D call. The germline CDR1 and CDR2 sequences are SEHNR and FQNEAQ (reference sequence). CDR3 length equals 16 residues. The V end lost 5 bases, the J end lost 0 bases, and 16 bases lay between the germline ends. The CDR3, as DNA: TGTGCCAGCAGCCCAGAGGTGGCCAGGATGAACACTGAAGCTTTCTTT. This codes for CASSPEVARMNTEAFF. Based on the CDR3 plus reference TRBV7-9 and TRBJ1-1, the full variable domain is DTGVSQNPRHKITKRGQNVTFRCDPISEHNRLYWYRQTLGQGPEFLTYFQNEAQLEKSRLLSDRFSAERPKGSFSTLEIQRTEQGDSAMYLCASSPEVARMNTEAFFGQGTRLTVV.

This clonotype was seen many times. Here the CDR3 reads CASSYRVGETQYF. CDR3 sequence (DNA): TGTGCCAGCAGTTACAGGGTTGGAGAGACCCAGTACTTC. The chain recombines TRBV28 with TRBJ2-5, with TRBD1 as a possible D gene (6 bases). Germline CDR1 is MDHEN and CDR2 is SYDVKM. This CDR3 is 13 amino acids long. V dropped 4 bases and J dropped 4 bases, with 10 bases sitting between them.

This clonotype was seen many times. J is TRBJ1-6 and V is TRBV6-2 or TRBV6-3; TRBD1 is a possible D gene (6 bases). This CDR3 is built from 15 residues. The V gene's germline CDR1 is MNHEY and CDR2 SVGEGT. Between the trimmed V and J ends, which lost 7 bases and 7 bases, there was a span of 17 bases. CDR3: CASNPGQYRNSPLHF. As DNA, the CDR3 is TGTGCCAGCAACCCCGGACAGTATCGAAATTCACCCCTCCACTTT.

This clonotype was counted many times. For the CDR3, the DNA is TGTGCCAGCAGCCCGAGGACCATCTACGAGCAGTACTTC. The encoded protein is CASSPRTIYEQYF. This chain joins TRBV11-2 and TRBJ2-7; the D is unclear. The germline V and J ends were trimmed by 5 bases and 3 bases, with 11 bases remaining between them. The CDR3 extends over 13 amino acids. The germline gives CDR1 SGHAT, CDR2 FQNNGV.

This clonotype was seen at least ten times. The J gene is TRBJ1-3, the V gene TRBV6-5; D not certain. The CDR3 loop spans 16 amino acids. CDR1 is MNHEY and CDR2 is SVGAGI in the germline V gene. V lost 2 bases, J lost 7 bases, and 18 bases lay in between. The CDR3, as DNA: TGTGCCAGCAGTTACGCACCGGAAGGCCTCTGGAACACCATATATTTT. It yields the protein CASSYAPEGLWNTIYF.

The rearrangement joins TRBV4-3 to TRBJ2-5; D is perhaps TRBD2 (6 bases). The CDR3 runs to 17 residues. Germline assignment: CDR1 LGHNA and CDR2 YSLEER. V lost 0 bases, J lost 0 bases, and 14 bases lay in between. CDR3 coding DNA: TGCGCCAGCAGCCAAGATTCCCTAGCGCCGTACCAAGAGACCCAGTACTTC. Its protein product is CASSQDSLAPYQETQYF.

This clonotype has ten or more counts. The rearrangement uses TRBV7-2 and TRBJ2-4; D is unresolved. V was trimmed by 4 bases and J by 0 bases, leaving 13 bases between them. Germline V gene lookup returns CDR1 SGHTA and CDR2 FQGNSA. The CDR3 is 16 residues long. The CDR3 region is CASSSNIGLAKNIQYF. In DNA form, the CDR3 reads TGTGCCAGCAGCTCTAATATCGGGCTAGCCAAAAACATTCAGTACTTC.